The T cell receptor (beta chain) described here comes from a study of shared clonotypes between healthy human individuals. CDR1 is MNHNS and CDR2 is SASEGT in the germline V gene. The CDR3 length is 15 residues. Trimming left V 3 bases short and J 0 bases short, with 12 bases between. Some clones are missing from TCRdb's copy, which holds only in-frame ones; the method was immunoSEQ multiplex PCR. The repertoire holds about 610,000 clones, with 90% to 97% as singletons. Terminally differentiated effector memory CD45RA+ cells were excluded by CCR7 positive selection of CD45RO-negative cells. The chain employs TRBV6-1 and TRBJ2-7; D is uncertain. The sequence was collected from a woman aged 25 to 39 in good health. Sequenced: naive CD8+ T cells sorted from blood. CDR3 in amino acids: CASSDVPSLSYEQYF. CDR3 nucleotide sequence: TGTGCCAGCAGTGATGTGCCATCCCTCTCCTACGAGCAGTACTTC.